This T cell receptor beta chain was found in a study of cytomegalovirus exposure and HLA in healthy donors. PCR used 60 Vbeta primers and 13 Jbeta primers. Generated by immunoSEQ multiplex PCR, the TCRdb table keeps only in-frame clones and is missing some. The table records nearly 110,000 clones, 75% of them present only once. Donors in the study were healthy people who gave bone marrow. Comments on this clone: The antigen remains unidentified.

Study-wide results and caveats: Later analysis found that TCR beta chains associated with HLA were more clonally expanded than other, equally common chains. CMV serostatus was the sole immune exposure information available.

CDR3 length: 14 amino acids. Germline V gene lookup returns CDR1 ENHRY and CDR2 SYGVKD. V lost 6 bases, J lost 0 bases, and 10 bases lay in between. The rearrangement links TRBV10-3 to TRBJ2-3; D possibly corresponds to TRBD1 (6 bases). Sequencing used PBMCs. This receptor was taken from a male donor in good health and CMV-seropositive. The CDR3 loop reads CAIRTQGSTDTQYF. For the CDR3, the DNA is TGTGCCATCAGGACCCAGGGGAGCACAGATACGCAGTATTTT.